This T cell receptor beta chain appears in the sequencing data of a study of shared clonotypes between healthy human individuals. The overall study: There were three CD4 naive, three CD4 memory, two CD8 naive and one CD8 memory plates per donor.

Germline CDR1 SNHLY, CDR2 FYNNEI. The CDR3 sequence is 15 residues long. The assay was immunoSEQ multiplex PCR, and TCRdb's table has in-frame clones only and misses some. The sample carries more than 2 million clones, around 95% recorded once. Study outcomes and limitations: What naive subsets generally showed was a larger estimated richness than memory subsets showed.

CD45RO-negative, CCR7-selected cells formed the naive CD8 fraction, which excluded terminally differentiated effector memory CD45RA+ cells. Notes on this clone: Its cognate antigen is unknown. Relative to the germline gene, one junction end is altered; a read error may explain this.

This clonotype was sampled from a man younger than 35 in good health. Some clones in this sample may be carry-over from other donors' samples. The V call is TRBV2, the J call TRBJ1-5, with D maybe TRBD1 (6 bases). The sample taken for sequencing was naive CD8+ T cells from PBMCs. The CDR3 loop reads CASSGRTVSNQPHHF. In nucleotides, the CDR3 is TGTGCCAGCTCTGGACGGACAGTTAGCAATCAGCCCCATCATTTT.